The source of this TCR beta chain is a study of OX40 agonist ivuxolimab in advanced cancers. At the level of the whole study: Ivuxolimab was an agonistic, fully human IgG2 monoclonal antibody directed against OX40 (CD134), a costimulatory receptor. Of the approximately 50 patients in dose escalation, 19 had hepatocellular carcinoma, about 15 had melanoma, 9 had renal cell carcinoma and 9 had head and neck cancer. In the dose-escalation cohort, 82.7% of patients were male, and the mean age was around 60 years with a range of about 20 to 90. The monotherapy dose-escalation portion (N = 52 patients) of the phase I ivuxolimab trial is reported in the paper. Partial responses occurred in three dose-escalation patients, of whom one had hepatocellular carcinoma and two had cutaneous melanoma. Intravenous ivuxolimab was administered to patients every 2 weeks at six dose levels: 0.01, 0.1, 0.3, 1.5, 3 and 10 mg/kg. Peripheral TCRbeta sequencing was intended to test whether TCR sequence diversity was altered and clonal T-cell expansion was caused by ivuxolimab. Patients were allowed to have had prior anti-PD-1, anti-PD-L1 or anti-CTLA-4 therapy, and less than 45% of the dose-escalation patients had previously received checkpoint inhibitors.

With regard to this clone: Its binding antigen is unknown. Qualities for individual bases were not recorded, and no much larger clone is one base off.

For sequencing of the TCRbeta CDR3 region, genomic DNA was extracted from the sorted cells. The immunoSEQ Assay was used for sequencing of TCRbeta CDR3 regions. TCRdb carries this immuneACCESS record with in-frame sequences only. Its versions omit some clonotypes, under half of them owing to an unresolved V gene in the studies checked, with the rest unexplained. The sample table holds roughly 100,000 clones, of which around 84% were seen once. The ten most abundant clones make up 1.1% of the sample. Overall study outcomes, separate from this receptor: Partial responders in the 0.1-3.0 mg/kg groups had among the lowest normalized peripheral clonal expansion, especially among CD8+ T cells. After ivuxolimab, CD8+ T cells had more expanded clones than CD4+ T cells on average. At doses of 0.1 to 3.0 mg/kg, clonal expansion of both CD4+ and CD8+ blood T cells was observed from baseline to week 6. Low levels of normalized T-cell clonal expansion were also seen in some nonresponding patients. The antigen specificity of the clonally expanded peripheral T cells was not determined.

The germline V gene gives CDR1 as MDHEN and CDR2 as SYDVKM. V is shortened by 5 bases, J by 7 bases, and the region joining them spans 13 bases. From the cysteine up to the phenylalanine, the CDR3 has a length of 13 residues. Only the CDR3 DNA stays, 39 bases, in frame from base 1. The trial excluded patients who had a history of autoimmune disease or who were on systemic immunosuppression. In every dose cohort, peripheral blood was drawn for TCR sequencing at baseline, cycle 4 day 1, and cycle 7 day 1. The samples were drawn from a first-in-human, open-label, multicenter phase I dose-escalation trial of ivuxolimab. Adults with locally advanced or metastatic head and neck squamous cell, hepatocellular, melanoma or renal cell carcinoma were enrolled in the trial. Before TCR sequencing, CD4+ and CD8+ T cells were separately sorted from peripheral blood.

The receptor's source is an adult with an advanced solid tumor such as melanoma, head and neck, liver or kidney cancer. The starting material was CD4+ or CD8+ T cells sorted from blood, obtained in a trial of the OX40 agonist ivuxolimab. The sequence joins TRBV28 to TRBJ2-3; there is no confident call for the D gene. The DNA sequence is TGTGCCAGCAGTCGGCCAAGGGATTATACGCAGTATTTT. It translates as CASSRPRDYTQYF.